The present T cell receptor (beta chain) was sequenced within a study of shared clonotypes between healthy human individuals. Measured with immunoSEQ multiplex PCR; TCRdb has only the in-frame clones, and not every one. The sample gives some 2 million clones, roughly 94% of which show up once; under 0.15% is in the top ten. The germline V gene has CDR1 SGHVS and CDR2 FQNEAQ. V gave up 1 base and J gave up 0 bases, with 10 bases separating them. The CDR3 length is 16 residues. Broader study findings: Naive subsets tended to show greater estimated richness than memory subsets.

Details on this clone: Its antigen is undetermined.

This chain joins TRBV7-8 and TRBJ1-3; D remains ambiguous. The sequencing input was naive CD4+ T cells sorted from blood. As to subset: CD45RA+ positively selected. The TCR sequence derives from a man aged 18 to 29 in good health. The CDR3 protein is CASSLVPDRSGNTIYF. CDR3 nucleotide sequence: TGTGCCAGCAGCTTAGTTCCTGATCGCTCTGGAAACACCATATATTTT.